These T cell receptor beta chains were read from a single sample in a study of blood T cell repertoires in COVID-19. Sequencing used immunoSEQ multiplex PCR; TCRdb keeps in-frame clones, though not all of them. The sample includes approximately 65,000 clones, around 79% seen only once; the top ten take about 20%. The sample comprised peripheral blood. Receptors originate from a man in his sixties with acute or convalescent COVID-19. Each CDR3 is given without its conserved first and last residue.

V gene | CDR3 protein
TRBV4-3 | ASSQDLDWQNFH
TRBV28 | ASSLGGGSTEAF
TRBV28 | ACGGVIEEQY
TRBV28 | ASTVPGGYTQY
TRBV10-1 | ASSESRTSEYNEQF
TRBV4-1 | ASSAPTGGTEAF
TRBV11-2 | ASSLGGDNQPQH
TRBV19 | ASSIYGDRYRSYNEQF
TRBV5-5 | ASSPEGLTNTGELF
TRBV5-1 | ASRTLTNEKLF
TRBV5-1 | ASSFPGQGANSGPSSYNEQF
TRBV19 | ASTGGSSGANVLT
TRBV28 | ASSLIGTSGYKNIQY
TRBV7-2 | ASSLEHYTDTQY